A single sample is the source of the 19 T cell receptor beta chains below, sequenced in a study of T cell responses to AZD1222 COVID-19 vaccine. Method: immunoSEQ multiplex PCR; TCRdb's copy keeps in-frame clones and lacks some. The sample contains about 130,000 clones, 88% of which appear only once. The sequenced sample was peripheral blood, obtained 28 days after the second AZD1222 dose. These receptors were collected from an adult who received the AZD1222 COVID-19 vaccine.

The chain joins TRBV18 to TRBJ2-3, with D uncertain. The V and J ends lost 8 bases and 7 bases respectively, with 28 bases between them. This CDR3 region has 17 residues. In germline, CDR1 is KGHSH, CDR2 LQKENI. CDR3 sequence reads: CASHPPASRPSSNTQYF. The CDR3 nucleotides are TGTGCCAGCCATCCCCCTGCGAGCCGCCCATCCAGTAATACGCAGTATTTT.

V usage is TRBV2 and J usage is TRBJ2-7; D gene uncertain. Per the germline V gene, CDR1 is SNHLY and CDR2 is FYNNEI. The CDR3 covers 13 residues. V lost 10 bases and J lost 4, with 17 bases in between. The CDR3 DNA sequence: TGTGCCACCTCGTCCACATTTTCTTACGAGCAGTACTTC. It translates to CATSSTFSYEQYF.

This chain links TRBV7-9 with TRBJ1-2; 10 bases agree with TRBD1. Germline assignment: CDR1 SEHNR and CDR2 FQNEAQ (reference sequence). J gave up 4 bases and V 5 bases, and 10 bases lay outside the gene matches. The CDR3 loop spans 16 amino acids. The CDR3 DNA sequence: TGTGCCAGCAGCCGAGGGGGACAGGGGATCGTCTATGGCTACACCTTC. This codes for CASSRGGQGIVYGYTF. Based on the CDR3 plus reference TRBV7-9 and TRBJ1-2, the full variable domain is DTGVSQNPRHKITKRGQNVTFRCDPISEHNRLYWYRQTLGQGPEFLTYFQNEAQLEKSRLLSDRFSAERPKGSFSTLEIQRTEQGDSAMYLCASSRGGQGIVYGYTFGSGTRLTVV.

The chain couples TRBV5-1 to TRBJ1-1; no clear D. V lost 2 bases, J lost 3 bases, and 11 bases lay in between. The CDR3 consists of 14 residues. The germline gives CDR1 SGHRS, CDR2 YFSETQ. CDR3: CASSFVGRDTEAFF. CDR3 nucleotides: TGCGCCAGCAGCTTTGTAGGGCGGGACACTGAAGCTTTCTTT.

V and J are TRBV5-1 and TRBJ2-3; D gene ambiguous. This CDR3 is 15 amino acids long. Germline loops: CDR1 SGHRS, CDR2 YFSETQ. Trimming cost V 5 bases and J 2 bases, with 15 bases left between them. The CDR3 DNA is TGCGCCAGCAGACCAATGAGTAGTTTCACAGATACGCAGTATTTT. It yields the protein CASRPMSSFTDTQYF.

The chain is built from TRBV19 and TRBJ2-3; TRBD2 might be the D (6 bases). CDR3 size: 12 residues. Germline CDR1 LNHDA, CDR2 SQIVND (reference sequence). Between the trimmed V and J ends, which lost 7 bases and 3 bases, there was a span of 8 bases. In DNA, the CDR3 is TGTGCCAGTAAACGGGGGACAGATACGCAGTATTTT. Translated, it gives CASKRGTDTQYF.

This clone was seen only once. The chain combines TRBV19 with TRBJ1-1; 9 bases align to TRBD1. This CDR3 has 15 amino acids. The J segment lost 4 bases and the V segment lost 1 base, leaving 4 bases of the junction unmatched. Germline V gene data show CDR1 as LNHDA and CDR2 as SQIVND (reference sequence). The CDR3 nucleotides are TGTGCCAGTAGTATAGGGGACAGGGTTGGCACTGAAGCTTTCTTT. Translating it yields CASSIGDRVGTEAFF.

A single count supports this clone. V gene TRBV4-2 combines with J gene TRBJ1-3, with unresolved D. The CDR3 contains 16 residues. Germline V gene data show CDR1 as LGHNA and CDR2 as YNFKEQ. With 4 bases removed from V and 4 bases from J, the gap between germline ends came to 17 bases. Here the CDR3 DNA reads TGTGCCAGCAGCCCTAACCGACTGAAGCTCGGAAACACCATATATTTT. Amino acids: CASSPNRLKLGNTIYF.

This chain connects TRBV19 to TRBJ1-5, with D possibly TRBD1 on 5 matching bases. Germline CDR1 and CDR2: LNHDA and SQIVND (reference sequence). Trimming took 2 bases from V and 0 from J, leaving 11 bases between them. This CDR3 spans 16 amino acids. The CDR3 region has the DNA TGTGCCAGTAGTATAAGGGGTGGAGGTAGCAATCAGCCCCAGCATTTT. Translated: CASSIRGGGSNQPQHF.

The V gene is TRBV6-5, the J gene TRBJ2-3; D might be TRBD1 or TRBD2, each matching 5 bases. The germline V and J ends were trimmed by 5 bases and 0 bases, with 9 bases remaining between them. This CDR3 region has 14 residues. Germline lookup yields CDR1 MNHEY and CDR2 SVGAGI. The CDR3 DNA is TGTGCCAGCAGTAGGGACCGAAGCACAGATACGCAGTATTTT. Amino acids: CASSRDRSTDTQYF.

The rearrangement joins TRBV4-3 to TRBJ1-1; TRBD1 matches at 7 bases. J was trimmed by 11 bases and V by 3 bases; bases with no gene match: 12. The germline CDR1 and CDR2 sequences are LGHNA and YSLEER. The CDR3 has 14 residues. The CDR3 DNA is TGCGCCAGCAGCCACCTGGACAGGCCCTCGGAGGCTTTCTTT. Protein: CASSHLDRPSEAFF.

The chain is built from TRBV7-3 and TRBJ1-6, with D uncertain. This CDR3 region has 13 residues. Germline CDR1 is SGHTA and CDR2 is FQGTGA. The V gene lost 5 bases and the J gene lost 7 bases, with 9 bases spanning the gap. CDR3: CASSGSPNSPLHF. In DNA, the CDR3 is TGTGCCAGCAGCGGAAGTCCCAATTCACCCCTCCACTTT.

This chain joins TRBV10-3 and TRBJ1-1; D remains ambiguous. This CDR3 spans 13 amino acids. Per the germline V gene, CDR1 is ENHRY and CDR2 is SYGVKD. V was pared by 0 bases and J by 8 bases, with 10 bases between. CDR3 protein: CAISESGGMEAFF. In DNA, the CDR3 is TGTGCCATCAGTGAGTCGGGAGGCATGGAAGCTTTCTTT.

V is TRBV14 and J is TRBJ2-7; D may be TRBD2 (6 bases). The V gene's germline CDR1 is SGHDN and CDR2 FVKESK. This CDR3 comprises 14 residues. Trimming removed 2 bases at V and 0 bases at J, with 8 bases between. The DNA of the CDR3 is TGTGCCAGCAGCCAACGGGACTCCTCCTACGAGCAGTACTTC. Its protein is CASSQRDSSYEQYF.

The chain is built from TRBV9 and TRBJ2-7; TRBD1 might be the D (5 bases). From germline, CDR1 is SGDLS and CDR2 YYNGEE. The CDR3 covers 14 residues. The V and J ends lost 3 bases and 1 base respectively, with 11 bases between them. CDR3 residues: CASSGTGASYEQYF. The CDR3 coding sequence is TGTGCCAGCAGCGGCACAGGTGCTTCCTACGAGCAGTACTTC.

This chain links TRBV7-9 with TRBJ2-3; TRBD2 aligns across 7 bases. The ends lost 3 bases at V and 0 bases at J; junction bases unmatched: 3. CDR3 length: 15 amino acids. Germline CDR1 is SEHNR and CDR2 is FQNEAQ (reference sequence). The CDR3 coding sequence is TGTGCCAGCAGCTTGAATAGCGGGAGCACAGATACGCAGTATTTT. It translates to CASSLNSGSTDTQYF.

The chain recombines TRBV7-9 with TRBJ1-3; D is unresolved. V lost 1 base and J 0 bases, leaving 13 bases between the germline ends. The CDR3 length is 17 residues. CDR1 and CDR2 (germline): SEHNR, FQNEAQ (reference sequence). In nucleotides, the CDR3 is TGTGCCAGCAGCTTAGGTGGCAGTTTTGCCTCTGGAAACACCATATATTTT. It yields the protein CASSLGGSFASGNTIYF.

The chain recombines TRBV25-1 with TRBJ2-5, with 9 bases identical to TRBD1. The germline V gene encodes CDR1 MGHDK and CDR2 SYGVNS. Trimming cost V 1 base and J 5 bases; bases outside gene matches: 5. The CDR3 is 15 amino acids. This CDR3 is CASSELETGGETQYF. CDR3 DNA sequence: TGTGCCAGCAGTGAATTAGAGACAGGGGGTGAGACCCAGTACTTC.

The chain has TRBV7-3 and TRBJ1-4, with D unresolved. Germline CDR1 is SGHTA and CDR2 is FQGTGA. The V end was cut by 1 base, the J end by 0 bases, with 6 bases between. The CDR3 extends over 15 amino acids. The CDR3 DNA reads as TGTGCCAGCAGCTTAAATGGGGCAACTAATGAAAAACTGTTTTTT. Its protein is CASSLNGATNEKLFF. The full variable domain, rest sourced from reference TRBV7-3 and TRBJ1-4, is GAGVSQTPSNKVTEKGKYVELRCDPISGHTALYWYRQSLGQGPEFLIYFQGTGAADDSGLPNDRFFAVRPEGSVSTLKIQRTERGDSAVYLCASSLNGATNEKLFFGSGTQLSVL.